This T cell receptor beta chain was profiled in a study of blood T cell repertoires in COVID-19. Whole-study context: PBMCs, B-cell-depleted T cells, or T cells provided the cDNA or gDNA that made up the material.

Per the germline V gene, CDR1 is SGHAT and CDR2 is FQNNGV. The V end was cut by 8 bases, the J end by 0 bases, with 11 bases between. The CDR3 consists of 14 residues. Produced via immunoSEQ multiplex PCR; TCRdb's table is partial and in-frame only. The sample has hundreds of thousands of clones, about 88% seen once. The chain couples TRBV11-2 to TRBJ1-3, with no clear D. The origin of this receptor is a woman aged 70 to 79 with COVID-19, enrolled during active disease. Sequencing was performed on peripheral blood. The CDR3 protein is CASYQASSGNTIYF. In DNA form, the CDR3 reads TGTGCCAGCTATCAGGCCTCCTCTGGAAACACCATATATTTT.